One and the same sample provided the 15 T cell receptor beta chains below, sequenced in a study of blood T cell repertoires in COVID-19. Repertoires were generated with immunoSEQ multiplex PCR, while TCRdb's copy carries only in-frame clones and drops some. The sample carries 250,000 to 300,000 clones, about 86% recorded once. The material sequenced was PBMCs or T cells enriched from blood (not recorded which). The source is a man in his thirties or forties with acute COVID-19.

The chain recombines TRBV29-1 with TRBJ2-1; tentative D call: TRBD2 (5 bases). The CDR3 has 12 residues. Germline CDR1 and CDR2: SQVTM and ANQGSEA. V was clipped by 8 bases and J by 8 bases, with 16 bases between them. This CDR3 reads CSPELVLDEQFF. CDR3 nucleotide sequence: TGCAGCCCGGAACTAGTATTGGATGAGCAGTTCTTC.

The chain couples TRBV9 to TRBJ2-5; tentatively, D is TRBD1 (5 bases). CDR1 is SGDLS, CDR2 YYNGEE, per germline. The V gene lost 3 bases and the J gene lost 2 bases, with 8 bases spanning the gap. CDR3 length equals 13 residues. The CDR3 sequence is CASSARAQETQYF. CDR3 bases: TGTGCCAGCAGCGCCAGGGCGCAAGAGACCCAGTACTTC.

The V gene is TRBV12-3 or TRBV12-4, the J gene TRBJ2-5; TRBD2 matches 7 bases. There are 13 residues in the CDR3. Trimming at V came to 6 bases and at J to 7 bases, leaving 8 bases not matched to a gene. The CDR3 DNA sequence: TGTGCCAGCAGCCCGGGAGGCCGTGGGACCCAGTACTTC. It yields the protein CASSPGGRGTQYF.

The V and J genes are TRBV19 and TRBJ2-5; tentatively, D is TRBD2 (5 bases). The germline CDR1 and CDR2 sequences are LNHDA and SQIVND (reference sequence). V was clipped by 4 bases and J by 5 bases, with 14 bases between them. The CDR3 is 14 amino acids. CDR3 in amino acids: CASSSPIRGETQYF. CDR3 in DNA: TGTGCCAGTAGTAGCCCGATCCGGGGTGAGACCCAGTACTTC. The full variable domain, with the rest looked up from reference TRBV19 and TRBJ2-5, is DGGITQSPKYLFRKEGQNVTLSCEQNLNHDAMYWYRQDPGQGLRLIYYSQIVNDFQKGDIAEGYSVSREKKESFPLTVTSAQKNPTAFYLCASSSPIRGETQYFGPGTRLLVL.

The V gene is TRBV19, the J gene TRBJ1-1; 8 bases line up with TRBD1. The junction had 10 bases not matched to a gene; V was cut back by 7 bases and J by 0 bases. Germline CDR1 LNHDA, CDR2 SQIVND (reference sequence). This CDR3 is 16 amino acids long. DNA of the CDR3: TGTGCCAGTAATCCCAGGGGGCGCGGGTTGAACACTGAAGCTTTCTTT. Protein sequence: CASNPRGRGLNTEAFF.

The V and J genes are TRBV7-9 and TRBJ1-1; 7 bases match TRBD1. CDR1 SEHNR and CDR2 FQNEAQ come from the germline V gene (reference sequence). There are 16 residues in the CDR3. V trimming: 5 bases; J trimming: 1 base; junction bases outside the gene matches: 10. CDR3 DNA: TGTGCCAGCAGCCACTCTCCGACAGGGACGAACACTGAAGCTTTCTTT. Translating gives CASSHSPTGTNTEAFF.

The J gene is TRBJ2-5, the V gene TRBV2, with 7 bases that match TRBD1. V dropped 9 bases and J dropped 5; count of bases not matched to a gene: 6. CDR1 is SNHLY, CDR2 FYNNEI, per germline. The CDR3 contains 12 residues. CDR3 in DNA: TGTGCCAGTAGACAGGGTGGGGAGACCCAGTACTTC. It is translated as CASRQGGETQYF.

V gene TRBV11-2 combines with J gene TRBJ1-3; perhaps TRBD1 as D (5 bases). The CDR3 is 16 amino acids. Germline-derived CDR1 and CDR2 are SGHAT and FQNNGV. Trimming pared 0 bases from V and 9 bases from J, leaving 18 bases between. CDR3 in amino acids: CASSLDMTALSGTIYF. The DNA of the CDR3 is TGTGCCAGCAGCTTAGATATGACAGCCCTTAGTGGCACCATATATTTT.

This chain uses TRBV4-1 with TRBJ2-1; D possibly corresponds to TRBD1 (5 bases). Germline CDR1 and CDR2: MGHRA and YSYEKL. Trimming took 0 bases from V and 8 from J, leaving 17 bases between them. This CDR3 contains 16 residues. CDR3 nucleotide sequence: TGCGCCAGCAGCCAAGATCCAACAGGCTCGGGTTATGAGCAGTTCTTC. This sequence encodes CASSQDPTGSGYEQFF.

The V call is TRBV3-1 (or the pseudogene TRBV3-2), the J call TRBJ2-2, with D possibly matching TRBD2 (5 bases). The CDR3 has 14 residues. From germline, CDR1 is LGHDT and CDR2 YNNKEL (reference sequence). The ends were cut back, 4 bases at V and 6 bases at J, with 12 bases in the middle. CDR3 in amino acids: CASSLARVAGELFF. The CDR3 DNA is TGTGCCAGCAGCCTGGCGAGGGTGGCCGGGGAGCTGTTTTTT.

This chain connects TRBV7-6 to TRBJ2-1; 9 nucleotides align to TRBD2. V lost 1 base and J lost 7; bases outside the gene matches: 11. This CDR3 spans 17 amino acids. Germline V gives CDR1 SGHVS, CDR2 FNYEAQ. The CDR3 here is CASSLDVGGGVTNEQFF. In nucleotides, the CDR3 is TGTGCCAGCAGCTTAGATGTGGGCGGGGGGGTTACAAATGAGCAGTTCTTC.

This clone has only one observation. V is TRBV19 and J is TRBJ2-5; D unresolved. Trimming removed 6 bases from V and 2 bases from J, with 7 bases in between. The CDR3 has 12 residues. Germline V gives CDR1 LNHDA, CDR2 SQIVND (reference sequence). The CDR3 DNA sequence: TGTGCCAGTAGGGGCAGACAAGAGACCCAGTACTTC. The encoded protein is CASRGRQETQYF.

The chain is built from TRBV28 and TRBJ1-1; TRBD1 might be the D (6 bases). This CDR3 region has 14 residues. Germline V gene sequence: CDR1 MDHEN, CDR2 SYDVKM. Trimming left V 7 bases short and J 2 bases short, with 14 bases between. The CDR3 DNA sequence: TGTGCCAGCACCCCGGGGGGGGCTAACACTGAAGCTTTCTTT. Protein product: CASTPGGANTEAFF.

The chain carries TRBV13 and TRBJ1-2, with 7 bases identical to TRBD1. The germline gives CDR1 PRHDT, CDR2 FYEKMQ (reference sequence). The CDR3 length is 11 residues. V lost 5 bases and J lost 14; bases outside the gene matches: 8. DNA of the CDR3: TGTGCCAGCAGCATCCGACAGGGTCCAACCTTC. This gives the protein CASSIRQGPTF.

Here the CDR3 DNA reads TGTGCCAGCAGTGCTCACTACACCGGGACAGAGTCCTACGAGCAGTACGTC. Translating it yields CASSAHYTGTESYEQYV. This sequence joins TRBV6-1 and TRBJ2-7; the match to TRBD1 covers 7 bases. Germline V gene data show CDR1 as MNHNS and CDR2 as SASEGT. This CDR3 region has 17 residues. The V and J ends lost 4 bases and 1 base, in that order; junction bases with no gene match: 13.